This T cell receptor beta chain was recovered during a study of vaccination and CD4 T cells after COVID-19. The treatment denotes: approximately 9-day PBMC culture with coronavirus spike peptide pools or control peptides (ViraFEST assay). Comment on this clonotype: Its cognate antigen is unknown. This likely comes from a read error, as the CDR3 has no conserved phenylalanine or tryptophan at its end.

CD4+ T cells that had been cultured provided DNA sequenced with the Oncomine TCR Beta short-read assay. TCRdb used MiXCR to reprocess the PCR reads, holding one entry per CDR3 protein. The sample lists under 15,000 distinct CDR3 sequences; roughly 27% were seen once. Germline lookup yields CDR1 DFQATT and CDR2 SNEGSKA (reference sequence). Trimming took 1 base from V and 4 from J, leaving 16 bases between them. The CDR3 runs to 15 residues. This chain uses TRBV20-1 with TRBJ1-2; tentatively, D is TRBD1 (5 bases). Sequencing was performed on cultured CD4+ T cells from blood. This TCR was recovered from a human donor with COVID-19. The chain's CDR3 is CSARGAAGGGYGYTS. The CDR3 DNA follows: TGCAGTGCTAGAGGCGCGGCGGGGGGGGGCTATGGCTACACCTCC.